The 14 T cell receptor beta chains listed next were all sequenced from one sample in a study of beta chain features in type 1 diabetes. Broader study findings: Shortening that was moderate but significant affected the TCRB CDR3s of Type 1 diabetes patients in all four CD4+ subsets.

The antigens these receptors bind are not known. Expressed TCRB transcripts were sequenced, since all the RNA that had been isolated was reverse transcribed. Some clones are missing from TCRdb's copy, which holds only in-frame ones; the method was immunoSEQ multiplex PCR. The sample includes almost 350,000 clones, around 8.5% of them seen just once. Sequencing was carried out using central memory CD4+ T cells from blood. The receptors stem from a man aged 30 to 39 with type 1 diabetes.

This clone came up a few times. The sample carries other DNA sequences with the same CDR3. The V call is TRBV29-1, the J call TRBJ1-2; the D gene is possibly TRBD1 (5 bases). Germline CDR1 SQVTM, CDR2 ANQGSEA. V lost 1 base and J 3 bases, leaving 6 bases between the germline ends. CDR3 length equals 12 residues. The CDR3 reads CSVEGQHYGYTF. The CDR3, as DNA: TGCAGCGTTGAAGGACAGCACTATGGCTACACCTTC.

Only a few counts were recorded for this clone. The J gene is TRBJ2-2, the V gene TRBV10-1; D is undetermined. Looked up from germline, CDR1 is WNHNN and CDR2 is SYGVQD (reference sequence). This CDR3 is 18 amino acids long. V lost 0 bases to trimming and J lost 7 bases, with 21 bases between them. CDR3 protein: CASSESSVMAAESGELFF. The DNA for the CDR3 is TGCGCCAGCAGTGAGTCTTCGGTTATGGCTGCTGAAAGCGGGGAGCTGTTTTTT.

The CDR3 here is CASSPNRGQETQYF. CDR3 in DNA: TGTGCCAGCAGCCCGAACAGGGGTCAAGAGACCCAGTACTTC. V usage is TRBV7-8 and J usage is TRBJ2-5, with TRBD1 matching over 7 bases. V lost 5 bases and J lost 2; bases outside the gene matches: 5. Germline V CDR1 and CDR2: SGHVS, FQNEAQ. This CDR3 has 14 amino acids.

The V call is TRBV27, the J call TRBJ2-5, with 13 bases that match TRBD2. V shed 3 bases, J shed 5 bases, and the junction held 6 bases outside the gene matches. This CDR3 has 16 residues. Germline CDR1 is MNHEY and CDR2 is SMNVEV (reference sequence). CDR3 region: CASSLRGLAGQETQYF. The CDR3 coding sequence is TGTGCCAGCAGTTTGCGGGGACTAGCGGGGCAGGAGACCCAGTACTTC.

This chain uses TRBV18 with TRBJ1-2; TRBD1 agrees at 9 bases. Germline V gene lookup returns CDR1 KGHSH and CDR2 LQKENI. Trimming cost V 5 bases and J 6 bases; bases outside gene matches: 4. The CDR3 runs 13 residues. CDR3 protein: CASSLQGANGYTF. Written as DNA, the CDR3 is TGTGCCAGCTCATTACAGGGGGCCAATGGCTACACCTTC.

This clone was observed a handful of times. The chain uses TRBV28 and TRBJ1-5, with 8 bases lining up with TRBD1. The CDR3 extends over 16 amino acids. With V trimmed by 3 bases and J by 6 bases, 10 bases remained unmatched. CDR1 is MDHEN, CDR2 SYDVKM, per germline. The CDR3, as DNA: TGTGCCAGCAGTTTTCTGGGGGCAGGGGGCGTTCAGCCCCAGCATTTT. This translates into CASSFLGAGGVQPQHF. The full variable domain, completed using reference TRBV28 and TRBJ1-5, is DVKVTQSSRYLVKRTGEKVFLECVQDMDHENMFWYRQDPGLGLRLIYFSYDVKMKEKGDIPEGYSVSREKKERFSLILESASTNQTSMYLCASSFLGAGGVQPQHFGDGTRLSIL.

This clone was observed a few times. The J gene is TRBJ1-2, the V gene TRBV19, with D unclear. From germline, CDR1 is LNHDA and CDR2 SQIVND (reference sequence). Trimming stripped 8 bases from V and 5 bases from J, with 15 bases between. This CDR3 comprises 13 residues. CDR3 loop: CASAATLSYGYTF. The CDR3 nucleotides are TGTGCCAGTGCCGCTACCCTGAGTTATGGCTACACCTTC. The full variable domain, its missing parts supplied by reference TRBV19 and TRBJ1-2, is DGGITQSPKYLFRKEGQNVTLSCEQNLNHDAMYWYRQDPGQGLRLIYYSQIVNDFQKGDIAEGYSVSREKKESFPLTVTSAQKNPTAFYLCASAATLSYGYTFGSGTRLTVV.

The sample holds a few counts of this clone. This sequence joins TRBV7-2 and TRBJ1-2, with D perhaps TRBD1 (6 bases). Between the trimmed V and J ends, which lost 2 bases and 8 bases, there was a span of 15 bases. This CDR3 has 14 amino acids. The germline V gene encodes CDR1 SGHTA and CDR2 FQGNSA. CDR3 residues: CASSLPDSPWGYTF. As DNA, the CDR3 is TGTGCCAGCAGCTTACCGGACAGCCCCTGGGGCTACACCTTC.

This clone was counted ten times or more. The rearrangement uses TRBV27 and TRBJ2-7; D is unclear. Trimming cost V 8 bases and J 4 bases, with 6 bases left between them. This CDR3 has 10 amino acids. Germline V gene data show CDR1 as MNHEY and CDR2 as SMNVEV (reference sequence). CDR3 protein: CASGEYEQYF. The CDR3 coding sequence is TGTGCCAGCGGGGAATACGAGCAGTACTTC.

CDR3: CASSRVGELGETQYF. The CDR3 region has the DNA TGTGCCAGCAGCCGAGTAGGGGAACTAGGAGAGACCCAGTACTTC. The chain employs TRBV11-2 and TRBJ2-5; the D call may be TRBD1 or TRBD2 (5 bases each). With 5 bases removed from V and 4 bases from J, the gap between germline ends came to 17 bases. This CDR3 is built from 15 residues. Germline assignment: CDR1 SGHAT and CDR2 FQNNGV.

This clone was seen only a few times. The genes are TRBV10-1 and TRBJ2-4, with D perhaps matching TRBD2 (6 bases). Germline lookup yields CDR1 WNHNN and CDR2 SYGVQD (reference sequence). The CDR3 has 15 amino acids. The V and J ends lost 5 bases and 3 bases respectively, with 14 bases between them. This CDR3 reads CASSSGLGGKNIQYF. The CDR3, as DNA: TGCGCCAGCAGTTCGGGACTTGGCGGCAAAAACATTCAGTACTTC.

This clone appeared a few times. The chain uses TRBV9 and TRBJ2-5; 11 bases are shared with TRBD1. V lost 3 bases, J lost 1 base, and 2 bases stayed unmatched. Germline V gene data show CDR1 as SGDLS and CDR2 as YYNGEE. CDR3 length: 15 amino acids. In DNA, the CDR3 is TGTGCCAGCAGCGGGGGACAGGGGGTCCAAGAGACCCAGTACTTC. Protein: CASSGGQGVQETQYF.

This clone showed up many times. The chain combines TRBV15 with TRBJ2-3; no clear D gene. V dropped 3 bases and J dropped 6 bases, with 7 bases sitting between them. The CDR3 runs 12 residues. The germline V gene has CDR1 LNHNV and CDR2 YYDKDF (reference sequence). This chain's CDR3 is CATSRGHDTQYF. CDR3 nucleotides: TGTGCCACCAGCAGGGGCCACGATACGCAGTATTTT.

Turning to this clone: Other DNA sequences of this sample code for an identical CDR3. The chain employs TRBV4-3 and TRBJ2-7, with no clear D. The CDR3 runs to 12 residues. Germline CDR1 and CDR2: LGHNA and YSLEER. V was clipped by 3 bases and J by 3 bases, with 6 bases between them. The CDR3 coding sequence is TGCGCCAGCAGCCAGCAAGGCTACGAGCAGTACTTC. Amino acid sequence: CASSQQGYEQYF.